The 15 T cell receptor beta chains below were found in one sample sequenced in a study of OX40 agonist ivuxolimab in advanced cancers. The method was immunoSEQ multiplex PCR; TCRdb's version includes in-frame clones alone and lacks a portion of them. The table lists approximately 100,000 clones, 90% of them singletons, with roughly 1.5% in the top ten. This specimen consisted of CD4+ or CD8+ T cells sorted from blood, obtained in a trial of the OX40 agonist ivuxolimab. Source of these receptors: an adult with an advanced solid tumor such as melanoma, head and neck, liver or kidney cancer.

This rearrangement joins TRBV21-1 to TRBJ2-7. TRBV21-1 is shown as a pseudogene. The CDR3 spans 16 residues. The CDR3 DNA follows: TGTGCCAGCAGCAACCTTTTGAGGGGTAAGGAAGACGAGCAGTACTTC. It codes for CASSNLLRGKEDEQYF.

J is TRBJ2-7 and V is TRBV4-1; D possibly corresponds to TRBD1 (5 bases). Trimming removed 0 bases from V and 2 bases from J, with 11 bases in between. Germline values: CDR1 MGHRA, CDR2 YSYEKL. This CDR3 region has 15 residues. The CDR3 sequence: CASSQEPAGTYEQYF. In DNA form, the CDR3 reads TGCGCCAGCAGCCAAGAACCAGCAGGGACCTACGAGCAGTACTTC.

The CDR3 DNA is TGTGCCAGCAGCTTACACCGGGCGAGCCCCGGAGAGACCCAGTACTTC. The encoded protein is CASSLHRASPGETQYF. The J gene is TRBJ2-5, the V gene TRBV7-2; no firm D call. The V gene lost 2 bases and the J gene lost 4 bases, with 17 bases spanning the gap. The CDR3 runs 16 residues. Per the germline V gene, CDR1 is SGHTA and CDR2 is FQGNSA.

This clone was seen a single time. As DNA, the CDR3 is TGTGCCACGAGACGGGCTAGCGGGCCCGGGGAGCTGTTTTTT. It encodes CATRRASGPGELFF. The rearrangement uses TRBV6-5 and TRBJ2-2; the match to TRBD2 covers 8 bases. The J segment lost 6 bases and the V segment lost 10 bases, leaving 10 bases of the junction unmatched. This CDR3 contains 14 residues. Germline V CDR1 and CDR2: MNHEY, SVGAGI.

The rearrangement links TRBV7-3 to TRBJ2-3, with D unresolved. Trimming removed 4 bases at V and 8 bases at J, with 13 bases between. The germline gives CDR1 SGHTA, CDR2 FQGTGA. The length of the CDR3 is 13 residues. DNA of the CDR3: TGTGCCAGCAGCTCCCAAGGGTTAAGTACGCAGTATTTT. Protein: CASSSQGLSTQYF.

The CDR3, as DNA: TGTGCCAGTAGTCCCCAGCACACAGATACGCAGTATTTT. This sequence encodes CASSPQHTDTQYF. The chain employs TRBV19 and TRBJ2-3; D is unclear. V was clipped by 5 bases and J by 2 bases, with 8 bases between them. Germline CDR1 is LNHDA and CDR2 is SQIVND (reference sequence). There are 13 residues in the CDR3.

The chain links TRBV6-6 to TRBJ1-2; TRBD1 matches at 9 bases. V lost 8 bases, J lost 5 bases, and 0 bases stayed unmatched. This CDR3 is 11 amino acids long. Germline lookup yields CDR1 MNHNY and CDR2 SVGAGI (reference sequence). CDR3 nucleotide sequence: TGTGCCAGCGGACAGGGGTATGGCTACACCTTC. It encodes CASGQGYGYTF.

V is TRBV28 and J is TRBJ2-7, with D unclear. Trimming shortened V by 10 bases and J by 7 bases, and 17 bases separated the two germline ends. Germline CDR1 and CDR2: MDHEN and SYDVKM. The CDR3 runs to 12 residues. In DNA form, the CDR3 reads TGTGCCACCACAACTCGACCTACAGAGCAGTACTTC. This translates into CATTTRPTEQYF.

V and J are TRBV19 and TRBJ2-3, with 14 bases fitting TRBD2. J lost 3 bases, V lost 0 bases, and 8 bases had no gene match. The CDR3 consists of 19 residues. Germline CDR1 and CDR2: LNHDA and SQIVND (reference sequence). The CDR3 nucleotides are TGTGCCAGTAGTATAGATTTGAGACTAGCGGGAGGGCCGACAGATACGCAGTATTTT. It is translated as CASSIDLRLAGGPTDTQYF. Based on the CDR3 plus reference TRBV19 and TRBJ2-3, the full variable domain is DGGITQSPKYLFRKEGQNVTLSCEQNLNHDAMYWYRQDPGQGLRLIYYSQIVNDFQKGDIAEGYSVSREKKESFPLTVTSAQKNPTAFYLCASSIDLRLAGGPTDTQYFGPGTRLTVL.

This clone appeared a single time. The chain joins TRBV28 to TRBJ1-1, with TRBD1 as a possible D gene (6 bases). Germline V gene data show CDR1 as MDHEN and CDR2 as SYDVKM. V was pared by 7 bases and J by 4 bases, with 19 bases between. CDR3 size: 15 residues. CDR3 in amino acids: CASNIRQARGTEAFF. Here the CDR3 DNA reads TGTGCCAGCAATATCCGACAGGCCCGAGGCACTGAAGCTTTCTTT.

This sequence joins TRBV6-5 and TRBJ1-4; TRBD1 might be the D (6 bases). The CDR3 is 15 residues long. Germline-derived CDR1 and CDR2 are MNHEY and SVGAGI. Trimming stripped 6 bases from V and 8 bases from J, with 19 bases between. The CDR3 DNA is TGTGCCAGCAGAGCAAGGAGAAGGGGGGGGGAAAAACTGTTTTTT. Translated, it gives CASRARRRGGEKLFF.

The V call is TRBV7-9, the J call TRBJ1-5; no firm D call. CDR1 and CDR2 (germline): SEHNR, FQNEAQ (reference sequence). V dropped 2 bases and J dropped 2 bases, with 16 bases sitting between them. The CDR3 loop spans 17 amino acids. The DNA for the CDR3 is TGTGCCAGCAGCTTATTCGTTGGGGATGGGGGCAATCAGCCCCAGCATTTT. Protein product: CASSLFVGDGGNQPQHF.

The J gene is TRBJ2-7, the V gene TRBV7-2; 9 positions match TRBD1. Germline loops: CDR1 SGHTA, CDR2 FQGNSA. CDR3 size: 14 residues. Trimming removed 5 bases from V and 5 bases from J; junction bases left unmatched: 7. CDR3 coding DNA: TGTGCCAGCAGCCCGGGACAGGGTCACGACGAGCAGTACTTC. Residues: CASSPGQGHDEQYF.

The rearrangement joins TRBV15 to TRBJ2-7; D may correspond to TRBD1 or TRBD2 (5 bases each). V dropped 0 bases and J dropped 7 bases, with 10 bases sitting between them. CDR1 LNHNV and CDR2 YYDKDF come from the germline V gene (reference sequence). This CDR3 contains 13 residues. The CDR3 nucleotides are TGTGCCACCAGCAGAGATCGGGGCCGGGAGCAGTACTTC. Its translation is CATSRDRGREQYF.

The CDR3 protein is CASSFGQPREPYEQYF. DNA of the CDR3: TGTGCCAGCAGCTTTGGCCAGCCTCGGGAGCCCTACGAGCAGTACTTC. The V and J genes are TRBV11-2 and TRBJ2-7, with a tentative D call TRBD2 (6 bases). Germline lookup yields CDR1 SGHAT and CDR2 FQNNGV. The CDR3 loop spans 16 amino acids. Trimming removed 3 bases from V and 2 bases from J, with 17 bases in between.